The 32 T cell receptor beta chains below come from one sample, sequenced in a study of low-dose radiotherapy and immunotherapy resistance in tumors. Alpha and beta chains were covered, as first-strand cDNA relied on TRAV- and TRBV-specific primers. Both a constant-region primer and a V-primer adapter served to amplify TCRs across 15 to 25 PCR cycles. Each CDR3 protein is one row after TCRdb ran MiXCR on the reads. Among 6,500 to 8,500 distinct CDR3 sequences listed, around 53% were seen once. The origin of the receptors is a human donor with advanced metastatic prostate, ovarian, gallbladder or colorectal cancer (not recorded which). This table probably holds off-target reads from a library built for another chain.

This chain links TRBV7-8 with TRBJ2-1; a possible D gene is TRBD1 (5 bases). V was trimmed by 2 bases and J by 4 bases, leaving 12 bases between them. The length of the CDR3 is 15 residues. The V gene's germline CDR1 is SGHVS and CDR2 FQNEAQ. CDR3: CASSLLQAVYNEQFF. In DNA, the CDR3 is TGTGCCAGCAGCTTATTACAGGCCGTTTACAATGAGCAGTTCTTC.

This clonotype was picked up a small number of times. V gene TRBV19 combines with J gene TRBJ1-1; TRBD1 agrees at 8 bases. With 8 bases clipped from V and 1 base from J, the junction kept 9 bases outside the gene matches. CDR1 is LNHDA, CDR2 SQIVND, per germline (reference sequence). This CDR3 is 15 amino acids long. The CDR3 DNA follows: TGTGCCAGTTCCAAGACAGGGGCTGGGAACACTGAAGCTTTCTTT. Its translation is CASSKTGAGNTEAFF. Full variable domain (missing parts from reference TRBV19 and TRBJ1-1): DGGITQSPKYLFRKEGQNVTLSCEQNLNHDAMYWYRQDPGQGLRLIYYSQIVNDFQKGDIAEGYSVSREKKESFPLTVTSAQKNPTAFYLCASSKTGAGNTEAFFGQGTRLTVV.

The chain couples TRBV20-1 to TRBJ2-1, with 14 bases aligning to TRBD2. Looked up from germline, CDR1 is DFQATT and CDR2 is SNEGSKA (reference sequence). J was trimmed by 7 bases and V by 4 bases; bases with no gene match: 3. The CDR3 sequence is 14 residues long. In DNA, the CDR3 is TGCAGTGCTACCGGACTAGCGGGGGGTAATGAGCAGTTCTTC. The encoded protein is CSATGLAGGNEQFF.

J is TRBJ1-6 and V is TRBV5-1; 8 bases align to TRBD1. The junction had 5 bases not matched to a gene; V was cut back by 4 bases and J by 8 bases. CDR1 SGHRS and CDR2 YFSETQ come from the germline V gene. This CDR3 is 14 amino acids long. The CDR3 region is CASSPTGADSPLHF. For the CDR3, the DNA is TGCGCCAGCAGCCCGACAGGGGCGGATTCACCCCTCCACTTT.

The chain has TRBV3-1 and TRBJ2-1; 9 bases align to TRBD1. CDR1 and CDR2 from the germline V gene are LGHDT and YNNKEL (reference sequence). The CDR3 contains 14 residues. V was clipped by 7 bases and J by 8 bases; unmatched bases: 9. CDR3 in DNA: TGTGCCAGCACTCAGGGACAGGGACTCGATGAGCAGTTCTTC. It codes for CASTQGQGLDEQFF.

This chain links TRBV11-1 with TRBJ2-1; D remains ambiguous. The V end lost 5 bases, the J end lost 0 bases, and 14 bases lay between the germline ends. This CDR3 has 16 amino acids. Per germline, CDR1 SGHAT and CDR2 FQDESV (reference sequence). CDR3 protein: CASSHGVAYSYNEQFF. As DNA, the CDR3 is TGTGCCAGCAGCCATGGGGTGGCGTACTCCTACAATGAGCAGTTCTTC.

The V gene is TRBV5-5, the J gene TRBJ2-7, with TRBD2 matching over 8 bases. Losses at the gene ends were 2 bases for V and 2 bases for J; bases not matched to a gene: 9. In germline, CDR1 is SGHKS, CDR2 YYEKEE (reference sequence). The CDR3 extends over 16 amino acids. CDR3 DNA: TGTGCCAGCAGCTTCAACACCCCCGGGGGGGCCTACGAGCAGTACTTC. This translates into CASSFNTPGGAYEQYF.

The CDR3 nucleotides are TGCAGCGTGGACATATCCAGGGGGCTTTCCAATGAGCAGTTCTTC. Amino acids: CSVDISRGLSNEQFF. The rearrangement joins TRBV29-1 to TRBJ2-1; 8 nucleotides align to TRBD1. CDR3 length: 15 amino acids. Germline V gene data show CDR1 as SQVTM and CDR2 as ANQGSEA. V trimming: 6 bases; J trimming: 6 bases; junction bases outside the gene matches: 13.

The chain is built from TRBV10-3 and TRBJ2-1, with 9 bases aligning to TRBD2. The junction had 13 bases not matched to a gene; V was cut back by 8 bases and J by 2 bases. Germline-derived CDR1 and CDR2 are ENHRY and SYGVKD. This CDR3 region has 17 residues. In DNA form, the CDR3 reads TGTGCCATCGCTGCTGCGGGGGGGCCAGGAACCTACAATGAGCAGTTCTTC. Translating gives CAIAAAGGPGTYNEQFF.

CDR3 in amino acids: CASSSTGTGVDEQYF. CDR3 coding DNA: TGCGCCAGCAGCTCTACCGGGACAGGGGTCGACGAGCAGTACTTC. The V and J genes are TRBV5-1 and TRBJ2-7; 10 bases align to TRBD1. Germline lookup yields CDR1 SGHRS and CDR2 YFSETQ. V shed 3 bases and J 5 bases; nucleotides not matched to a gene: 8. The length of the CDR3 is 15 residues.

This clonotype was counted a single time. The chain is built from TRBV21-1 and TRBJ2-4; TRBD2, the table's D call, was not compared with the DNA. TRBV21-1 is a listed pseudogene. This CDR3 has 17 residues. CDR3 in amino acids: CASSKLGGGRAKNIQYF. The CDR3 DNA follows: TGTGCCAGCAGCAAACTTGGTGGAGGAAGAGCCAAAAACATTCAGTACTTC.

This clonotype has more than one count but fewer than ten. The chain combines TRBV6-5 with TRBJ1-2; D not resolved. CDR1 MNHEY and CDR2 SVGAGI come from the germline V gene. This CDR3 has 11 amino acids. The V end lost 3 bases, the J end lost 8 bases, and 7 bases lay between the germline ends. The CDR3 loop is CASSYRGGYTF. The CDR3 DNA reads as TGTGCCAGCAGTTATCGCGGAGGCTACACCTTC.

V usage is TRBV2 and J usage is TRBJ2-2; D possibly corresponds to TRBD2 (7 bases). Germline-derived CDR1 and CDR2 are SNHLY and FYNNEI. The CDR3 totals 13 residues. V dropped 7 bases and J dropped 12 bases, with 18 bases sitting between them. The CDR3 region is CASIRDGGGQLFF. CDR3 DNA: TGTGCCAGCATCCGGGATGGGGGGGGGCAGCTGTTTTTT. The entire variable domain, with the rest obtained from reference TRBV2 and TRBJ2-2, is as follows: EPEVTQTPSHQVTQMGQEVILRCVPISNHLYFYWYRQILGQKVEFLVSFYNNEISEKSEIFDDQFSVERPDGSNFTLKIRSTKLEDSAMYFCASIRDGGGQLFFGEGSRLTVL.

The table lists this clonotype with a few counts. CDR3 DNA sequence: TGCGCCAGCAGCTTGGGGGCAGGGGGAATCTCCTACGAGCAGTACTTC. It is translated as CASSLGAGGISYEQYF. This chain links TRBV5-1 with TRBJ2-7; 7 bases agree with TRBD1. The CDR3 spans 16 residues. Germline V gene sequence: CDR1 SGHRS, CDR2 YFSETQ. After removal of 0 bases from V and 0 bases from J, the junction contained 6 bases not matched to a gene. Full variable domain (outside the CDR3, taken from reference TRBV5-1 and TRBJ2-7): KAGVTQTPRYLIKTRGQQVTLSCSPISGHRSVSWYQQTPGQGLQFLFEYFSETQRNKGNFPGRFSGRQFSNSRSEMNVSTLELGDSALYLCASSLGAGGISYEQYFGPGTRLTVT.

This clonotype has more than one count but fewer than ten. This chain connects TRBV5-1 to TRBJ1-2; a weak D match, TRBD1 (6 bases). Looked up from germline, CDR1 is SGHRS and CDR2 is YFSETQ. The CDR3 totals 13 residues. V was cut by 3 bases and J by 8 bases, with 14 bases left in between. CDR3: CASSSPGVRGYTF. The CDR3 DNA reads as TGCGCCAGCAGCTCACCAGGGGTACGCGGCTACACCTTC.

The CDR3 region has the DNA TGTGCCAGCAGCAAACCCCGGAACAGGGAAATCGGGGAGCTGTTTTTT. This codes for CASSKPRNREIGELFF. The chain couples TRBV21-1 to TRBJ2-2; TRBD1 was called by the table and not checked on the DNA. TRBV21-1 is classified as a pseudogene. The CDR3 length is 16 residues.

The chain couples TRBV29-1 to TRBJ2-1; D remains unclear. Germline CDR1 reads SQVTM; CDR2 reads ANQGSEA. V lost 3 bases and J 4 bases, leaving 10 bases between the germline ends. This CDR3 is 13 amino acids long. The CDR3 reads CSVDSRGYNEQFF. CDR3 DNA: TGCAGCGTTGATTCACGAGGATACAATGAGCAGTTCTTC.

The V and J genes are TRBV4-2 and TRBJ2-5, with 7 bases aligning to TRBD2. The CDR3 runs to 16 residues. The V segment lost 1 base and the J segment 3 bases; nucleotides outside the gene matches: 8. The germline gives CDR1 LGHNA, CDR2 YNFKEQ. CDR3 region: CASSQGRGVREETQYF. The CDR3 region has the DNA TGTGCCAGCAGCCAAGGTCGGGGGGTTAGGGAAGAGACCCAGTACTTC.

V is TRBV20-1 and J is TRBJ2-3; 7 nucleotides match TRBD1. This CDR3 spans 13 amino acids. Germline CDR1 DFQATT, CDR2 SNEGSKA (reference sequence). The junction had 7 bases not matched to a gene; V was cut back by 6 bases and J by 4 bases. In DNA form, the CDR3 reads TGCAGTGCCAGGGGGTTCGTTGCAGATACGCAGTATTTT. Its protein product is CSARGFVADTQYF.

The gene calls are TRBV7-2 and TRBJ2-3; D uncertain. Per the germline V gene, CDR1 is SGHTA and CDR2 is FQGNSA. With 5 bases removed from V and 5 bases from J, the gap between germline ends came to 14 bases. This CDR3 has 14 residues. The CDR3 sequence: CASSPPPLGDTQYF. The DNA for the CDR3 is TGTGCCAGCAGCCCACCACCTTTGGGAGATACGCAGTATTTT. Complete variable domain (other parts from reference TRBV7-2 and TRBJ2-3): GAGVSQSPSNKVTEKGKDVELRCDPISGHTALYWYRQSLGQGLEFLIYFQGNSAPDKSGLPSDRFSAERTGGSVSTLTIQRTQQEDSAVYLCASSPPPLGDTQYFGPGTRLTVL.

The gene calls are TRBV25-1 and TRBJ2-1; 7 bases fit TRBD2. Germline V gene data show CDR1 as MGHDK and CDR2 as SYGVNS. The CDR3 loop spans 16 amino acids. The trim removed 0 bases at V and 0 bases at J, leaving 2 bases unmatched. The CDR3: CASSEYGGSSYNEQFF. Here the CDR3 DNA reads TGTGCCAGCAGTGAATACGGGGGGAGCTCCTACAATGAGCAGTTCTTC.

The chain employs TRBV29-1 and TRBJ2-5, with D unclear. Trimming removed 8 bases at V and 4 bases at J, with 11 bases between. Germline values: CDR1 SQVTM, CDR2 ANQGSEA. This CDR3 comprises 11 residues. CDR3 nucleotides: TGCAGCACCCCCCGCGGAGAGACCCAGTACTTC. Amino acid sequence: CSTPRGETQYF.

The V call is TRBV2, the J call TRBJ2-6; D ambiguous. This CDR3 region has 14 residues. The V gene lost 4 bases and the J gene lost 4 bases, with 8 bases spanning the gap. Germline V gene sequence: CDR1 SNHLY, CDR2 FYNNEI. The CDR3 loop is CASSVRAGANVLTF. Written as DNA, the CDR3 is TGTGCCAGCAGTGTGAGAGCCGGGGCCAACGTCCTGACTTTC.

This clonotype was detected only once. CDR3 protein: CAPAKGPGQGADQSYEQYF. Written as DNA, the CDR3 is TGTGCCCCCGCTAAAGGCCCTGGACAGGGGGCGGATCAGTCCTACGAGCAGTACTTC. The gene calls are TRBV6-8 and TRBJ2-7; 11 nucleotides line up with TRBD1. Germline V gene data show CDR1 as MNHGY and CDR2 as SAAAGT. There are 19 residues in the CDR3. Trimming removed 11 bases from V and 1 base from J; junction bases left unmatched: 22.

The V and J genes are TRBV29-1 and TRBJ1-2; maybe TRBD1 (6 bases). Germline CDR1 reads SQVTM; CDR2 reads ANQGSEA. The CDR3 runs to 15 residues. This chain's CDR3 is CSVRGGELGNYGYTF. The CDR3, as DNA: TGCAGTGTCCGAGGGGGTGAACTGGGGAACTATGGCTACACCTTC.

This clonotype came up a few times. This sequence joins TRBV11-2 and TRBJ2-5, with 8 nucleotides matching TRBD1. The length of the CDR3 is 15 residues. Trimming at V came to 5 bases and at J to 2 bases, leaving 7 bases not matched to a gene. CDR1 is SGHAT, CDR2 FQNNGV, per germline. The CDR3 protein is CASSEGQGTQETQYF. The CDR3 DNA sequence: TGTGCCAGCAGCGAAGGACAGGGAACACAAGAGACCCAGTACTTC.

This clonotype was recorded a few times. This rearrangement joins TRBV29-1 to TRBJ2-3; tentative D call: TRBD2 (7 bases). The V end lost 2 bases, the J end lost 4 bases, and 19 bases lay between the germline ends. CDR3 size: 16 residues. The V gene's germline CDR1 is SQVTM and CDR2 ANQGSEA. CDR3 loop: CSVERGFGGGADTQYF. The CDR3 nucleotides read TGCAGCGTTGAAAGGGGATTTGGCGGGGGCGCAGATACGCAGTATTTT.

This chain joins TRBV13 and TRBJ1-2; tentatively, D is TRBD1 (6 bases). Germline values: CDR1 PRHDT, CDR2 FYEKMQ (reference sequence). The length of the CDR3 is 12 residues. The germline V and J ends were trimmed by 11 bases and 7 bases, with 17 bases remaining between them. In DNA form, the CDR3 reads TGTGCCGCCGCCCGGGGGCTCAGTGGCTACACCTTC. Its translation: CAAARGLSGYTF.

Only a few counts were recorded for this clonotype. The rearrangement uses TRBV5-1 and TRBJ2-3, with D perhaps matching TRBD1 or TRBD2 (6 bases each). This CDR3 comprises 16 residues. V lost 4 bases and J lost 5, with 20 bases in between. CDR1 SGHRS and CDR2 YFSETQ come from the germline V gene. The CDR3, as DNA: TGCGCCAGCAGCGGACTTTCCGGGGGCCCTGGAGATACGCAGTATTTT. This gives the protein CASSGLSGGPGDTQYF.

The chain couples TRBV13 to TRBJ1-1; D gene uncertain. The CDR3 spans 13 residues. Germline lookup yields CDR1 PRHDT and CDR2 FYEKMQ (reference sequence). Trimming took off 5 bases at V and 0 bases at J, with 7 bases between the two ends. The CDR3, as DNA: TGTGCCAGCAGCGAGGTGATGAACACTGAAGCTTTCTTT. This translates into CASSEVMNTEAFF.

This clonotype was observed a handful of times. The chain has TRBV18 and TRBJ2-1, with TRBD2 matching 14 bases. V dropped 6 bases and J dropped 7; count of bases not matched to a gene: 5. The CDR3 sequence is 15 residues long. Germline loops: CDR1 KGHSH, CDR2 LQKENI. The CDR3 loop reads CASSPGLAGDNEQFF. CDR3 in DNA: TGTGCCAGCTCCCCGGGACTAGCGGGAGATAATGAGCAGTTCTTC.

The chain carries TRBV28 and TRBJ1-2; D is unclear. The germline CDR1 and CDR2 sequences are MDHEN and SYDVKM. The CDR3 length is 14 residues. The V end lost 2 bases, the J end lost 4 bases, and 11 bases lay between the germline ends. The CDR3 region is CASSLQPELYGYTF. The CDR3 DNA sequence: TGTGCCAGCAGTTTACAACCAGAGCTCTATGGCTACACCTTC.